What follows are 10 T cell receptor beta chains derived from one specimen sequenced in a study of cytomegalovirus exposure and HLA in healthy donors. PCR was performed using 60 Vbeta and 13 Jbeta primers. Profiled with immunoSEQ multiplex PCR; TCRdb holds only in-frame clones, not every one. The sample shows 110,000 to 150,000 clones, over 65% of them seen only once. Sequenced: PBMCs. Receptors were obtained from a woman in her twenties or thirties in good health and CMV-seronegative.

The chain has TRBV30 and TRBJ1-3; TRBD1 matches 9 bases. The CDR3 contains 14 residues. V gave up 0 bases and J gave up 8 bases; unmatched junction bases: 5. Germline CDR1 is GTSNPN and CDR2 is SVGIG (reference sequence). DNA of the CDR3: TGTGCCTGGAGTGTAGGACAGGGGACGGACACCATATATTTT. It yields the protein CAWSVGQGTDTIYF.

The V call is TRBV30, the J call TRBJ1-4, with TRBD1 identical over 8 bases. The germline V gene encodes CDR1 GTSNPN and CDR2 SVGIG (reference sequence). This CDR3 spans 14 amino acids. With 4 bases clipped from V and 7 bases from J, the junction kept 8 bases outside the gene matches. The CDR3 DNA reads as TGTGCCTGGACCCCCGGGACAGGTCTTGAAAAACTGTTTTTT. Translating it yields CAWTPGTGLEKLFF.

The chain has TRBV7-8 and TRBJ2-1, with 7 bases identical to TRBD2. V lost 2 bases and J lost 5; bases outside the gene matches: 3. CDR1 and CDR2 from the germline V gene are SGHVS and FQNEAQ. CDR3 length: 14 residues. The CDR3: CASSLFAGDNEQFF. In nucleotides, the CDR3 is TGTGCCAGCAGCTTATTTGCGGGGGACAATGAGCAGTTCTTC.

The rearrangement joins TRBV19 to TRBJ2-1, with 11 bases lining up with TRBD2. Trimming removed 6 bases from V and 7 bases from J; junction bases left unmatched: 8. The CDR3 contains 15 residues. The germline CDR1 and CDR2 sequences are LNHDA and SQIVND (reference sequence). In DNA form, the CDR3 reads TGTGCCAGTAGCCGCCCCACTAGCGGGGGTAATGAGCAGTTCTTC. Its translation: CASSRPTSGGNEQFF.

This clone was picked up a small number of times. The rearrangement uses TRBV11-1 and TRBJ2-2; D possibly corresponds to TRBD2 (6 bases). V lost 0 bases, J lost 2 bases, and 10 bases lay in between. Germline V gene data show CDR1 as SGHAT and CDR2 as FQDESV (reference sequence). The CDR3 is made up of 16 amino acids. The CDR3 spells CASSLAVAVNTGELFF. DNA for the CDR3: TGTGCCAGCAGCTTAGCGGTAGCGGTTAACACCGGGGAGCTGTTTTTT.

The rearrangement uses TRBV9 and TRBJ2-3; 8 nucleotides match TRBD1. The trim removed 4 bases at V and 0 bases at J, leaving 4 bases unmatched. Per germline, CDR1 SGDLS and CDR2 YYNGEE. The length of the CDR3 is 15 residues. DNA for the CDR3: TGTGCCAGCAGCTCAACAGGGGGTAGCACAGATACGCAGTATTTT. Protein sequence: CASSSTGGSTDTQYF.

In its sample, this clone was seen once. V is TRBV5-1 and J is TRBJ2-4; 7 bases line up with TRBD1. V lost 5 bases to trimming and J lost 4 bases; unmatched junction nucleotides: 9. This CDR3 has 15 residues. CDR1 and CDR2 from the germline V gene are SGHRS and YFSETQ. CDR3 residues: CASSYTGTEKNIQYF. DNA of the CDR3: TGCGCCAGCAGTTACACCGGGACAGAGAAAAACATTCAGTACTTC.

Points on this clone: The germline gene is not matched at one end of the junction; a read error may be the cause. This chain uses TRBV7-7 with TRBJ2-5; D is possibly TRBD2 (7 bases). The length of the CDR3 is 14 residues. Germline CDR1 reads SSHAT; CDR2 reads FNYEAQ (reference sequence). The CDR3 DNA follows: TGTGCTAGCAGCCCGGTGAGGGGGGGAGAGACCCAGTACTTC. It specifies CASSPVRGGETQYF.

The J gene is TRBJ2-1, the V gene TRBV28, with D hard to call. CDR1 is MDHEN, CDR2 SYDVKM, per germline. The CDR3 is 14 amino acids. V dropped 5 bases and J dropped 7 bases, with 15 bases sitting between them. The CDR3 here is CASSRLPHRNEQFF. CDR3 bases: TGTGCCAGCAGTCGACTCCCGCATAGAAATGAGCAGTTCTTC. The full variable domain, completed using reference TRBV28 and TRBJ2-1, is DVKVTQSSRYLVKRTGEKVFLECVQDMDHENMFWYRQDPGLGLRLIYFSYDVKMKEKGDIPEGYSVSREKKERFSLILESASTNQTSMYLCASSRLPHRNEQFFGPGTRLTVL.

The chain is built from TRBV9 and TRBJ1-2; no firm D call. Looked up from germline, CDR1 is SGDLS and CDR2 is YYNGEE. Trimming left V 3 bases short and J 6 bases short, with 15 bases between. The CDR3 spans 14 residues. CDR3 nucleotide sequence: TGTGCCAGCAGCGCCCATGACTGGTTTGATGGCTACACCTTC. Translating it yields CASSAHDWFDGYTF. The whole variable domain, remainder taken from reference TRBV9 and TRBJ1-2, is DSGVTQTPKHLITATGQRVTLRCSPRSGDLSVYWYQQSLDQGLQFLIQYYNGEERAKGNILERFSAQQFPDLHSELNLSSLELGDSALYFCASSAHDWFDGYTFGSGTRLTVV.